Each of the 24 T cell receptor beta chains below was sequenced from the same sample in a study of blood T cell repertoires in COVID-19. Here immunoSEQ multiplex PCR was the method, and the copy in TCRdb shows in-frame clones only, minus some. The data show some 250,000 clones, approximately 86% seen once. Source material: peripheral blood. These receptors originate from a woman in her sixties with COVID-19, enrolled during active disease.

This chain joins TRBV14 and TRBJ2-3; D is possibly TRBD1 (6 bases). V dropped 4 bases and J dropped 3 bases, with 14 bases sitting between them. The germline gives CDR1 SGHDN, CDR2 FVKESK. There are 15 residues in the CDR3. CDR3 nucleotides: TGTGCCAGCAGCCGAACAGGGCTCGGGACAGATACGCAGTATTTT. Its protein product is CASSRTGLGTDTQYF. Full variable domain (rest looked up from reference TRBV14 and TRBJ2-3): EAGVTQFPSHSVIEKGQTVTLRCDPISGHDNLYWYRRVMGKEIKFLLHFVKESKQDESGMPNNRFLAERTGGTYSTLKVQPAELEDSGVYFCASSRTGLGTDTQYFGPGTRLTVL.

J is TRBJ1-1 and V is TRBV29-1, with D maybe TRBD1 (5 bases). V was clipped by 6 bases and J by 12 bases, with 17 bases between them. Germline CDR1 SQVTM, CDR2 ANQGSEA. The CDR3 consists of 11 residues. CDR3 in DNA: TGCAGCGTCGTGACAGTTTCGATGACTTTCTTT. This sequence encodes CSVVTVSMTFF.

This rearrangement joins TRBV7-6 to TRBJ2-1; TRBD1 matches at 7 bases. Germline assignment: CDR1 SGHVS and CDR2 FNYEAQ. V trimming: 1 base; J trimming: 0 bases; junction bases outside the gene matches: 3. The CDR3 runs 16 residues. The CDR3 sequence is CASSLGTGSSYNEQFF. CDR3 nucleotides: TGTGCCAGCAGCTTAGGGACAGGCAGCTCCTACAATGAGCAGTTCTTC.

The chain carries TRBV5-4 and TRBJ2-5, with D possibly matching TRBD2 (5 bases). The CDR3 covers 15 residues. V dropped 1 base and J dropped 0 bases, with 10 bases sitting between them. Germline assignment: CDR1 SGHNT and CDR2 YYREEE (reference sequence). CDR3 in DNA: TGTGCCAGCAGCTTGTATTCGGGGTACCAAGAGACCCAGTACTTC. Translating it yields CASSLYSGYQETQYF.

About this clone: In the same sample, other DNA sequences code for this CDR3. V usage is TRBV28 and J usage is TRBJ2-5; D perhaps matches TRBD2 (6 bases). The CDR3 totals 14 residues. Trimming stripped 5 bases from V and 2 bases from J, with 12 bases between. Germline V lookup: CDR1 MDHEN, CDR2 SYDVKM. CDR3 region: CASSRFGRQETQYF. For the CDR3, the DNA is TGTGCCAGCAGTCGTTTCGGGAGACAAGAGACCCAGTACTTC.

This clone came up a few times. V and J are TRBV30 and TRBJ1-1, with D unclear. Germline-derived CDR1 and CDR2 are GTSNPN and SVGIG (reference sequence). This CDR3 has 13 amino acids. The V end lost 4 bases, the J end lost 3 bases, and 12 bases lay between the germline ends. CDR3 sequence: CAWNPGFDTEAFF. For the CDR3, the DNA is TGTGCCTGGAATCCGGGGTTCGACACTGAAGCTTTCTTT.

The V gene is TRBV30, the J gene TRBJ2-1; D is possibly TRBD2 (5 bases). Germline V CDR1 and CDR2: GTSNPN, SVGIG (reference sequence). The CDR3 covers 15 residues. V was shortened by 2 bases and J by 4 bases, with 15 bases between the two germline ends. Written as DNA, the CDR3 is TGTGCCTGGAGTCCACCGGGGATCCCGTACAATGAGCAGTTCTTC. This translates into CAWSPPGIPYNEQFF.

This rearrangement joins TRBV20-1 to TRBJ1-2, with D tentatively TRBD1 (5 bases). V gave up 3 bases and J gave up 6 bases, with 11 bases separating them. Germline CDR1 DFQATT, CDR2 SNEGSKA (reference sequence). CDR3 length equals 12 residues. CDR3 DNA sequence: TGCAGTGCTAGTGGGGGGAGGGATGGCTACACCTTC. This sequence encodes CSASGGRDGYTF.

The V gene is TRBV6-5, the J gene TRBJ1-5; D is ambiguous. CDR3 length: 14 amino acids. Germline V lookup: CDR1 MNHEY, CDR2 SVGAGI. V was shortened by 7 bases and J by 4 bases, with 14 bases between the two germline ends. The CDR3 sequence is CASNFEAGNQPQHF. The DNA for the CDR3 is TGTGCCAGCAATTTTGAGGCGGGGAATCAGCCCCAGCATTTT.

The chain recombines TRBV29-1 with TRBJ1-2; D possibly corresponds to TRBD1 (5 bases). This CDR3 comprises 14 residues. The V end was cut by 6 bases, the J end by 1 base, with 15 bases between. The germline V gene encodes CDR1 SQVTM and CDR2 ANQGSEA. The CDR3 here is CSVLQGTDNYGYTF. The CDR3 nucleotides are TGCAGCGTCCTTCAGGGAACCGATAACTATGGCTACACCTTC.

The V call is TRBV30, the J call TRBJ2-4; 7 nucleotides match TRBD1. The germline V gene has CDR1 GTSNPN and CDR2 SVGIG (reference sequence). The CDR3 loop spans 17 amino acids. The V and J ends lost 2 bases and 1 base, in that order; junction bases with no gene match: 11. The CDR3 loop reads CAWSRDRTDGAKNIQYF. In nucleotides, the CDR3 is TGTGCCTGGAGTCGGGACAGAACGGACGGGGCCAAAAACATTCAGTACTTC. Drawing the rest from reference TRBV30 and TRBJ2-4, the complete variable domain is SQTIHQWPATLVQPVGSPLSLECTVEGTSNPNLYWYRQAAGRGLQLLFYSVGIGQISSEVPQNLSASRPQDRQFILSSKKLLLSDSGFYLCAWSRDRTDGAKNIQYFGAGTRLSVL.

CDR3 coding DNA: TGTGCCAGCAGTTTAGTTAGATCGGGCTACACCTTC. Translation gives CASSLVRSGYTF. The V and J genes are TRBV28 and TRBJ1-2; no clear D. The germline V and J ends were trimmed by 2 bases and 8 bases, with 9 bases remaining between them. From germline, CDR1 is MDHEN and CDR2 SYDVKM. This CDR3 region has 12 residues.

This rearrangement joins TRBV6-5 to TRBJ1-6, with D unresolved. Germline CDR1 and CDR2: MNHEY and SVGAGI. Trimming pared 6 bases from V and 5 bases from J, leaving 11 bases between. The CDR3 extends over 14 amino acids. Here the CDR3 DNA reads TGTGCCAGCAGACCACCGAGGCATAATTCACCCCTCCACTTT. Its protein is CASRPPRHNSPLHF.

The chain combines TRBV13 with TRBJ1-2; TRBD1 matches 11 bases. CDR1 is PRHDT and CDR2 is FYEKMQ in the germline V gene (reference sequence). V shed 4 bases and J 0 bases; nucleotides not matched to a gene: 13. This CDR3 is 19 amino acids long. As DNA, the CDR3 is TGTGCCAGCAGCTCGAGGGGACAGGGGGTGCTACTAGCTAACTATGGCTACACCTTC. Its translation is CASSSRGQGVLLANYGYTF.

The chain uses TRBV3-1 (or the pseudogene TRBV3-2) and TRBJ1-3, with D perhaps TRBD1 (6 bases). The germline CDR1 and CDR2 sequences are LGHDT and YNNKEL (reference sequence). This CDR3 has 15 amino acids. Trimming pared 8 bases from V and 1 base from J, leaving 15 bases between. The CDR3: CASQVQGGSGNTIYF. The CDR3, as DNA: TGTGCCAGCCAAGTACAGGGTGGTTCTGGAAACACCATATATTTT.

The chain uses TRBV30 and TRBJ2-7, with a weak D call TRBD1 (7 bases). This CDR3 region has 15 residues. V lost 3 bases and J lost 5, with 20 bases in between. Germline CDR1 is GTSNPN and CDR2 is SVGIG (reference sequence). CDR3 nucleotide sequence: TGTGCCTGGAGCTCTCCAGGGGGGACCTTACACGAGCAGTACTTC. This codes for CAWSSPGGTLHEQYF.

The chain has TRBV7-8 and TRBJ1-6; weak D call: TRBD1 (5 bases). V was shortened by 2 bases and J by 9 bases, with 8 bases between the two germline ends. Germline CDR1 is SGHVS and CDR2 is FQNEAQ. The CDR3 is made up of 13 amino acids. Written as DNA, the CDR3 is TGTGCCAGCAGCTTATTTCAGGGTTCACCCCTCCACTTT. It specifies CASSLFQGSPLHF. The full variable domain, its missing parts supplied by reference TRBV7-8 and TRBJ1-6, is GAGVSQSPRYKVAKRGQDVALRCDPISGHVSLFWYQQALGQGPEFLTYFQNEAQLDKSGLPSDRFFAERPEGSVSTLKIQRTQQEDSAVYLCASSLFQGSPLHFGNGTRLTVT.

In the case of this clone: In the same sample, other DNA sequences code for this CDR3. This chain links TRBV9 with TRBJ1-2; D remains ambiguous. The CDR3 is 13 residues long. Trimming pared 4 bases from V and 4 bases from J, leaving 11 bases between. Germline assignment: CDR1 SGDLS and CDR2 YYNGEE. CDR3 loop: CASSPPSGYGYTF. Here the CDR3 DNA reads TGTGCCAGCAGCCCCCCATCAGGCTATGGCTACACCTTC.

This clone was seen more than once but under ten times. The chain links TRBV6-1 to TRBJ2-1; D is unclear. The CDR3 consists of 15 residues. Germline V gene sequence: CDR1 MNHNS, CDR2 SASEGT. Deletions cut 1 base from V and 4 bases from J, with 11 bases between. The CDR3 DNA reads TGTGCCAGCAGTGAAGGAGGTGCCCAATACAATGAGCAGTTCTTC. Protein sequence: CASSEGGAQYNEQFF.

The J gene is TRBJ2-1, the V gene TRBV6-5; D is possibly TRBD2 (5 bases). The length of the CDR3 is 13 residues. Germline V gene data show CDR1 as MNHEY and CDR2 as SVGAGI. V lost 6 bases, J lost 8 bases, and 14 bases lay in between. CDR3 nucleotide sequence: TGTGCCAGCAGGGAGAGTGGGAGCGATGAGCAGTTCTTC. Protein product: CASRESGSDEQFF.

V is TRBV24-1 and J is TRBJ2-7; the match to TRBD1 covers 9 bases. The CDR3 is made up of 15 amino acids. V shed 2 bases, J shed 3 bases, and the junction held 4 bases outside the gene matches. CDR1 and CDR2 (germline): KGHDR, SFDVKD. CDR3: CATSDSGTGIYEQYF. CDR3 in DNA: TGTGCCACCAGTGATTCCGGGACAGGGATCTACGAGCAGTACTTC.

The gene calls are TRBV10-3 and TRBJ2-7; D might be TRBD2 (6 bases). Trimming took 10 bases from V and 4 from J, leaving 11 bases between them. Per the germline V gene, CDR1 is ENHRY and CDR2 is SYGVKD. This CDR3 has 11 amino acids. The CDR3 DNA is TGTGCCACGGAGGGAACTTACGAGCAGTACTTC. Translation: CATEGTYEQYF.

The chain joins TRBV11-2 to TRBJ1-2; possible D gene TRBD1, 6 bases. Per germline, CDR1 SGHAT and CDR2 FQNNGV. The CDR3 covers 15 residues. V was cut by 0 bases and J by 8 bases, with 16 bases left in between. The CDR3 DNA is TGTGCCAGCAGCTTAGATCCGGGACAACGATTAGGCTACACCTTC. Translated, it gives CASSLDPGQRLGYTF.

The chain carries TRBV25-1 and TRBJ1-4; 7 bases align to TRBD1. The J segment lost 3 bases and the V segment lost 2 bases, leaving 9 bases of the junction unmatched. Looked up from germline, CDR1 is MGHDK and CDR2 is SYGVNS. This CDR3 comprises 17 residues. CDR3 nucleotide sequence: TGTGCCAGCAGTGAAGGGGGCAGGGGGAGATCTAATGAAAAACTGTTTTTT. Encoded protein: CASSEGGRGRSNEKLFF.